This TCR beta chain derives from a study of cytomegalovirus exposure and HLA in healthy donors. Whole-study results and caveats: In an earlier analysis, about 87% or about 30%: the productive usage of most TCR beta V segments. An assumption of roughly uniform sequencing depth across donors underlay the presence/absence analyses.

Trimming took 5 bases from V and 6 from J, leaving 8 bases between them. The CDR3 is 12 amino acids. CDR1 is LNHDA and CDR2 is SQIVND in the germline V gene (reference sequence). This clone was detected only a few times. What it binds is not known. PCR was performed using 60 Vbeta and 13 Jbeta primers. The table came from immunoSEQ multiplex PCR; TCRdb's copy has only in-frame clones and leaves some out. The sample has over 80,000 clones, around three fifths seen once. The sequence derives from a boy younger than 18 in good health and CMV-seropositive. This chain joins TRBV19 and TRBJ1-5, with D tentatively TRBD1 (6 bases). Sequencing used PBMCs. As DNA, the CDR3 is TGTGCCAGTAGTCCAGGGGTTCAGCCCCAGCATTTT. Its translation is CASSPGVQPQHF.